This TCR beta chain is drawn from a study of shared clonotypes between healthy human individuals. Assay used: immunoSEQ multiplex PCR; TCRdb lists only in-frame clones, some missing. The sample lists 550,000 to 700,000 clones; 55% to 85% were seen once. The ends lost 6 bases at V and 4 bases at J; junction bases unmatched: 13. The CDR3 sequence is 16 residues long. Germline-derived CDR1 and CDR2 are MDHEN and SYDVKM. The table lists this clone with a few counts. The sequenced material came from memory CD4+ T cells sorted from blood. Subset specified: CD45RA-negative fraction. This sequence joins TRBV28 and TRBJ1-2; 8 positions agree with TRBD1. The sequence came from a young woman in good health. The CDR3 DNA sequence: TGTGCCAGCAGAGACAGGGGCGCTTTACGGATCTATGGCTACACCTTC. Protein sequence: CASRDRGALRIYGYTF.